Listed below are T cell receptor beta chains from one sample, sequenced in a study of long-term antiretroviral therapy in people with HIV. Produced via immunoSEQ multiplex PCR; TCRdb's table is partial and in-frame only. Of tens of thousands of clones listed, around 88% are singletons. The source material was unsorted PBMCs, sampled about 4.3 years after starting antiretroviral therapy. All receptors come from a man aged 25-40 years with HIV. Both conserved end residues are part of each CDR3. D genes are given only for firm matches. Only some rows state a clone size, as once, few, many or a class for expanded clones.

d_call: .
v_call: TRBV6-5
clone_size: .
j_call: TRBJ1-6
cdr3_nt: TGTGCCAGCAGTTCAGGGGTTTATTCACCCCTCCACTTT
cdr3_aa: CASSSGVYSPLHF

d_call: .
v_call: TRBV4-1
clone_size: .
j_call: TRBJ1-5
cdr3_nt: TGCGCCAGCAGCCAAAAGGGGACTAGCAATCAGCCCCAGCATTTT
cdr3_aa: CASSQKGTSNQPQHF

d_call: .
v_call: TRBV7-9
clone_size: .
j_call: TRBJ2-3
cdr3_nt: TGTGCCGAGGAGGGGGGAACAGATACGCAGTATTTT
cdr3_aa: CAEEGGTDTQYF

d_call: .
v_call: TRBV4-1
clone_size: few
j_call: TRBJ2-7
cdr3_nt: TGCGCCAGCAGCCCACAAGGCAGAGACTACGAGCAGTACTTC
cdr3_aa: CASSPQGRDYEQYF

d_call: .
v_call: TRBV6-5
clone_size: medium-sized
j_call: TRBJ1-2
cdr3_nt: TGTGCCAGCAGTTACTCCCGCAGCTCTTATGGCTACACCTTC
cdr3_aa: CASSYSRSSYGYTF

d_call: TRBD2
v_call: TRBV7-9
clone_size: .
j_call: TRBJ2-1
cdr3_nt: TGTGCCAGCAGCACCGGGGGACTAGCGGGACTCTACAATGAGCAGTTCTTC
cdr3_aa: CASSTGGLAGLYNEQFF

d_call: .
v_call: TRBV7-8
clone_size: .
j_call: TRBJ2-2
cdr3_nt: TGTGCCAGCAGCCGACTAGACGGGAACACCGGGGAGCTGTTTTTT
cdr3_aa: CASSRLDGNTGELFF

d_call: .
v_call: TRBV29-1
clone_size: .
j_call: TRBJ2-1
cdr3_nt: TGCAGCGTAACGTTGCTGTTCAATGAGCAGTTCTTC
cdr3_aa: CSVTLLFNEQFF

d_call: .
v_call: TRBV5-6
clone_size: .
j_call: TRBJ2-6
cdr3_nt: TGTGCCAGCAGCTGGGGGTCTGGGGCCAACGTCCTGACTTTC
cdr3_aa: CASSWGSGANVLTF

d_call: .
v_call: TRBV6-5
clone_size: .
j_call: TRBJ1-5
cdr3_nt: TGTGCCAGCACCACGGGCCCTAATCAGCCCCAGCATTTT
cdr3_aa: CASTTGPNQPQHF

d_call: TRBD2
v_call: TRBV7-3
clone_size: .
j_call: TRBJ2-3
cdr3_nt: TGTGCCAGCAGCTCCGCGGGGGACGATACGCAGTATTTT
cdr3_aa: CASSSAGDDTQYF

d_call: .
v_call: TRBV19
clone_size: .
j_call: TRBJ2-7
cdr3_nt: TGTGCCAGTAGTCCCGGACCGATCTACGAGCAGTACTTC
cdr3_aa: CASSPGPIYEQYF

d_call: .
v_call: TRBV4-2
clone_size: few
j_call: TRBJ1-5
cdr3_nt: TGTGCCAGCAGCCAAGAGGAAGTAGATAGCAATCAGCCCCAGCATTTT
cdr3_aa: CASSQEEVDSNQPQHF

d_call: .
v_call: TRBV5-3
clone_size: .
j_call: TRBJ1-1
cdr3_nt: TGTGCCAGAAGCTTGTTCGGGAACTACACTGAAGCTTTCTTT
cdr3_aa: CARSLFGNYTEAFF

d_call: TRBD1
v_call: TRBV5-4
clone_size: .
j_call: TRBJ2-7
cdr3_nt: TGTGCCAGCAGCAAGGAGACAGGGCCCTACGAGCAGTACTTC
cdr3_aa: CASSKETGPYEQYF

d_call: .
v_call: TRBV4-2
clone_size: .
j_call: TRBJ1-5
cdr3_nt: TGTGCCAGCAGCCCGCTCAGGGGCAATCAGCCCCAGCATTTT
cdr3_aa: CASSPLRGNQPQHF

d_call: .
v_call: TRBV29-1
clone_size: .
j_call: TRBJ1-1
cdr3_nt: TGCAGCGTTGAACCTGCGAATCAAGCTTTCTTT
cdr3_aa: CSVEPANQAFF

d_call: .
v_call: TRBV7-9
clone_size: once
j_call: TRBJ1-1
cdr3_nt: TGTGCCAGCAGCTTAGGGGCAGGCAACATTGAAGCTTTCTTT
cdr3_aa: CASSLGAGNIEAFF

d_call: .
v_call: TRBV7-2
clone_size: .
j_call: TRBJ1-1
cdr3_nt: TGTGCCAGCAGCTTAATTGTGCAGGGCATGAACACTGAAGCTTTCTTT
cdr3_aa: CASSLIVQGMNTEAFF

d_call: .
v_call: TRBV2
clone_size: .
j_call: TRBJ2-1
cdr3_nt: TGTGCCAGCAGCAGTCACAATGAGCAGTTCTTC
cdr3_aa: CASSSHNEQFF

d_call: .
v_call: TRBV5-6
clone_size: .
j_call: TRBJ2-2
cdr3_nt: TGTGCCAGCAGCCAGGGGACCGGGGAGCTGTTTTTT
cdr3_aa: CASSQGTGELFF

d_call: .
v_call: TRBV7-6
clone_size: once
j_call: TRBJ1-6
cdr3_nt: TGTGCCAGCAGCTTGGGTCAGGGGCTTTTTTCACCCCTCCACTTT
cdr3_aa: CASSLGQGLFSPLHF

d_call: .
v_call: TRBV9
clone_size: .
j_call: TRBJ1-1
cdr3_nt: TGTGCCAGCAGCGTAGATTGGGGCGCAGACACTGAAGCTTTCTTT
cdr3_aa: CASSVDWGADTEAFF

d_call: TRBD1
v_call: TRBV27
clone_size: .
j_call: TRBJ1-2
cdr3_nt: TGTGCCAGCGGGGAACTGCAGGGGGCGCACGGCTACACCTTC
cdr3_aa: CASGELQGAHGYTF

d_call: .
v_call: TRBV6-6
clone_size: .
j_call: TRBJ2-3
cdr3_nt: TGTGCCAGCAGTTACCCGACTAACAGCTTTAATACGCAGTATTTT
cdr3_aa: CASSYPTNSFNTQYF

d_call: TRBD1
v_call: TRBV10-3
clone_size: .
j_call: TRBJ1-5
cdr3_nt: TGTGCCATCAGTGGGGACAGGGGGAGTCAGCCCCAGCATTTT
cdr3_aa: CAISGDRGSQPQHF

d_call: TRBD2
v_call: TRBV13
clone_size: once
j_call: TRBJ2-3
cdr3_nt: TGTGCCAGCAGCATATGGACTAGCGAGGGCACAGATACGCAGTATTTT
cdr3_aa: CASSIWTSEGTDTQYF

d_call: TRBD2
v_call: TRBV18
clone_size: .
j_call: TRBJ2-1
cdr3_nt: TGTGCCAGCTCACCATTCGGCGGGAGAAACAATGAGCAGTTCTTC
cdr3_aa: CASSPFGGRNNEQFF

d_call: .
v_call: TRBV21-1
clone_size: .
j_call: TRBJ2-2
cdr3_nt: TGTGCCAGCAGCAATAAGCCTCCTCGAAGGGGATCCGGGGAGCTGTTTTTT
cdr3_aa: CASSNKPPRRGSGELFF

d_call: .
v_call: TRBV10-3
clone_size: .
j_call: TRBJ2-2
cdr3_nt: TGTGCCATCAGTGAACCCGGGGCCTCGAACACCGGGGAGCTGTTTTTT
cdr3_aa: CAISEPGASNTGELFF

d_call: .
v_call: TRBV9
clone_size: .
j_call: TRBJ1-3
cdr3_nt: TGTGCCAGCAGCCAGACTGTCTCTGGAAACACCATATATTTT
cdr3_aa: CASSQTVSGNTIYF

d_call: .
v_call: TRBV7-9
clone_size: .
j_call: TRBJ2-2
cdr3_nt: TGTGCCAGCGGACCTCGGGGCCGCGCGAACACCGGGGAGCTGTTTTTT
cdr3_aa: CASGPRGRANTGELFF

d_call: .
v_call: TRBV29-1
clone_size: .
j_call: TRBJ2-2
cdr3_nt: TGCAGCGTTGAAGACCCGGGGACTGAATTCGGGGAGCTGTTTTTT
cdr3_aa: CSVEDPGTEFGELFF

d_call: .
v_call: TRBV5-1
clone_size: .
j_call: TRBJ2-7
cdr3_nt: TGCGCCAGCAGCTTGGGGGACGGGGCCCTGCGAGAGCAGTACTTC
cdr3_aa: CASSLGDGALREQYF

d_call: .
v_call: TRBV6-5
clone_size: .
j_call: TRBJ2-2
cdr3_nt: TGTGCCAGTAGTTGGGGAGTACAGAGGGTCACCGGGGAGCTGTTTTTT
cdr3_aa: CASSWGVQRVTGELFF

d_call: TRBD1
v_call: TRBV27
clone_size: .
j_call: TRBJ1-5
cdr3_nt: TGTGCCAGCAGGGAGACAGGGGGAGGACCCCAGCATTTT
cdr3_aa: CASRETGGGPQHF

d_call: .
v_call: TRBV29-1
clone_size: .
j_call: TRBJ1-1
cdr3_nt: TGCAGCGTCGCCGCGTCGGGGACTGAAGCTTTCTTT
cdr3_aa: CSVAASGTEAFF

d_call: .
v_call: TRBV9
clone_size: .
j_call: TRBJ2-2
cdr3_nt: TGTGCCAGCAGCGTAGATTCAGGGACCGGGGAGCTGTTTTTT
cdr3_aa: CASSVDSGTGELFF

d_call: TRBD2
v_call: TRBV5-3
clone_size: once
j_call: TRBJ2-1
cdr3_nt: TGTGCCAGAAGCGGGAGGGCTGAGCAGTTCTTC
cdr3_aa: CARSGRAEQFF

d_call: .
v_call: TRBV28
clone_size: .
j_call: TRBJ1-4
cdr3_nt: TGTGCCAGCAGCTCCCCATGGATTGAAAAACTGTTTTTT
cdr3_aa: CASSSPWIEKLFF